This TCR beta chain was recorded in a study of cytomegalovirus exposure and HLA in healthy donors. The sample holds a few counts of this clone. With 60 Vbeta and 13 Jbeta primers, the PCR was carried out. TCRdb keeps only in-frame clones here, not all; method: immunoSEQ multiplex PCR. The table shows 80,000 to 100,000 clones, with about 60% occurring only once. The CDR3 contains 17 residues. CDR1 and CDR2 (germline): SGHTA, FQGNSA. Trimming took 3 bases from V and 1 from J, leaving 15 bases between them. The material sequenced was PBMCs. J is TRBJ2-2 and V is TRBV7-2, with D perhaps TRBD1 (5 bases). The TCR was taken from a middle-aged woman in good health and CMV-seropositive. CDR3 nucleotide sequence: TGTGCCAGCAGCTTGCCAGGGAAGGCCCTGAACACCGGGGAGCTGTTTTTT. It yields the protein CASSLPGKALNTGELFF.